The source of this T cell receptor beta chain is a study of T cell responses to AZD1222 COVID-19 vaccine. Sequencing was performed with immunoSEQ multiplex PCR; in TCRdb, only in-frame clones are kept and a portion is missing. The profile shows around 78,000 clones, 90% to 95% of them singletons. This sequence was found in an adult in good health. The sample in question was peripheral blood, obtained on day 0 of MenACWY control vaccination.

CDR3 residues: CAWSPVGAGADEQYF. CDR3 in DNA: TGTGCCTGGAGTCCCGTAGGGGCGGGAGCTGACGAGCAGTACTTC. V is TRBV30 and J is TRBJ2-7, with 7 bases matching TRBD2. With 2 bases clipped from V and 5 bases from J, the junction kept 12 bases outside the gene matches. The CDR3 is made up of 15 amino acids. CDR1 GTSNPN and CDR2 SVGIG come from the germline V gene (reference sequence).